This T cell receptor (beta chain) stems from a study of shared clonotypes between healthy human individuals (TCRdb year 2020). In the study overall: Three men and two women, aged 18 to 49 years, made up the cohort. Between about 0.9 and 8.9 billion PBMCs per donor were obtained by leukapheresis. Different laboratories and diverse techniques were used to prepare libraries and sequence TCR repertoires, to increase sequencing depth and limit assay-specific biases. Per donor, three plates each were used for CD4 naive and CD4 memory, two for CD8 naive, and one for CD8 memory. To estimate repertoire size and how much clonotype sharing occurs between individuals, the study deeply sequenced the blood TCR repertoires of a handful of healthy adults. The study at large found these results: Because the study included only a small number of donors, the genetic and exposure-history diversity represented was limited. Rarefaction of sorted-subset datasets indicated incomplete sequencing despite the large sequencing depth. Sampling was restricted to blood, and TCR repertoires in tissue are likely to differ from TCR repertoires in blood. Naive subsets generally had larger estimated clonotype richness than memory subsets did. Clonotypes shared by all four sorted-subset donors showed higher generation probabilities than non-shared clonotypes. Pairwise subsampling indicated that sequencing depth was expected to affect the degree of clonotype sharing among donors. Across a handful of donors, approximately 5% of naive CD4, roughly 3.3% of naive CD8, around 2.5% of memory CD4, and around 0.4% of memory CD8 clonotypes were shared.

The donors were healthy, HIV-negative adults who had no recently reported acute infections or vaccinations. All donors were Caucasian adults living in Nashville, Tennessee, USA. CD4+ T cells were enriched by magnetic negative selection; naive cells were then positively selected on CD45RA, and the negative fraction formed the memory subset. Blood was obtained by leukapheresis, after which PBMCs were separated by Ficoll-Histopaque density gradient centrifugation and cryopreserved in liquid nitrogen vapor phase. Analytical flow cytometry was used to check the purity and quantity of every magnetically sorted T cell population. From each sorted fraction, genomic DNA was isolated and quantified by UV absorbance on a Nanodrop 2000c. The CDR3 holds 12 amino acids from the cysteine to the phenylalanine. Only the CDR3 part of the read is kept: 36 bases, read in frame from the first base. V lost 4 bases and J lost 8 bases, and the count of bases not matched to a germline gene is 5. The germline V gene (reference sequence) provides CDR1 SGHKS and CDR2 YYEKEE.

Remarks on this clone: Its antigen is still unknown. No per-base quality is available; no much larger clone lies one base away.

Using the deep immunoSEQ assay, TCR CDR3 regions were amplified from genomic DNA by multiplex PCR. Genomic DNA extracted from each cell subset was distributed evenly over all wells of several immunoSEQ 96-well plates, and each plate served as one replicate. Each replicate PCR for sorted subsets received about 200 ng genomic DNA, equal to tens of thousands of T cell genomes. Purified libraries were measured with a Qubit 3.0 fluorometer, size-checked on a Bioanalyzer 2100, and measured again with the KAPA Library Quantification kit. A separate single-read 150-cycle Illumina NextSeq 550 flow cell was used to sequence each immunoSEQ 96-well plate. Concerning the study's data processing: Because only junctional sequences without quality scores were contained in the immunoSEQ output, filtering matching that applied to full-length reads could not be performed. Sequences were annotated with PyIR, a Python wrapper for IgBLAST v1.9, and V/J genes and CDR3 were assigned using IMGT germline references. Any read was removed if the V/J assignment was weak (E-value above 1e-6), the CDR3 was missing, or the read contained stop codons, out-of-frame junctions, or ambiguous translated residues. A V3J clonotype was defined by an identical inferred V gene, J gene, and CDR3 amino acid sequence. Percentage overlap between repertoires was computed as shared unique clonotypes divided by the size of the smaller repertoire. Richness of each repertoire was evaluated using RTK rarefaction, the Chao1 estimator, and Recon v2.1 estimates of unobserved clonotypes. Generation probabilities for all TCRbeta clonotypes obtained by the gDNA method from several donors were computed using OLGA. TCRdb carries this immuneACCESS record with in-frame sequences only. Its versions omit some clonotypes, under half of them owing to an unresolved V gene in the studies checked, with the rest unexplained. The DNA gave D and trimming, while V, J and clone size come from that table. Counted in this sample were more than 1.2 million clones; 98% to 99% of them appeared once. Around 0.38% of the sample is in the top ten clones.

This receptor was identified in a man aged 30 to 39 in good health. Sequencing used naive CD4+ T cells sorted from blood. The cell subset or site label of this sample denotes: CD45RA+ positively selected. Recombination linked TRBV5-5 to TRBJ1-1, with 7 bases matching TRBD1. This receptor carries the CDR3 CASSHRTGEAFF. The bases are TGTGCCAGCAGCCACAGGACAGGAGAAGCTTTCTTT.